The TCR beta chain described here comes from a study of multiple sclerosis patients with progressive multifocal leukoencephalopathy. Findings and limits, study-wide: Lower normalized Shannon entropy suggested reduced TRB diversity in most PML patients.

Assay used: immunoSEQ multiplex PCR; TCRdb lists only in-frame clones, some missing. Of under 40,000 clones in the sample, 92% were seen once. V gave up 2 bases and J gave up 14 bases; unmatched junction bases: 15. CDR3 length: 14 amino acids. Germline lookup yields CDR1 GTSNPN and CDR2 SVGIG (reference sequence). Time point meaning: before natalizumab initiation. All PML patients were female, and all patients had earlier interferon beta. With respect to this clone: Its antigen is still unknown.

The V gene is TRBV30, the J gene TRBJ2-1; 7 bases agree with TRBD2. Material for sequencing was PBMCs. The receptor comes from a man aged 30 to 45 with multiple sclerosis. CDR3 protein: CAWSNKGLSGIEFF. The CDR3 DNA sequence: TGTGCCTGGAGTAACAAGGGGCTGAGCGGGATAGAGTTCTTC.